Listed below are T cell receptor beta chains from one sample, sequenced in a study of PD-L1 blockade in urothelial cancer. Sequencing was performed with immunoSEQ multiplex PCR; in TCRdb, only in-frame clones are kept and a portion is missing. The table records 85,000 to 90,000 clones, more than 80% of them present only once. This specimen consisted of PBMCs, obtained around atezolizumab (anti-PD-L1) treatment. The receptors were sampled from a woman aged 80 or older with urothelial cancer. Both conserved end residues are part of each CDR3. D genes are given only for firm matches. Clone size is given for some rows only: seen once, a few or many times, or a class if the clone is expanded.

d_call | clone_size | j_call | cdr3_length | v_call | cdr3_aa | cdr3_nt
. | once | TRBJ2-3 | 14 | TRBV27 | CASSLGRGTDTQYF | TGTGCCAGCAGTTTAGGCAGGGGCACAGATACGCAGTATTTT
. | . | TRBJ2-5 | 15 | TRBV19 | CASSFSRGGRETQYF | TGTGCCAGTAGTTTCAGCAGGGGCGGGCGAGAGACCCAGTACTTC
TRBD1 | . | TRBJ1-5 | 15 | TRBV28 | CASSFLDRDNQPQHF | TGTGCCAGCAGTTTCTTGGACAGGGACAATCAGCCCCAGCATTTT
. | . | TRBJ1-5 | 12 | TRBV28 | CASELSNQPQHF | TGTGCCAGCGAACTTAGCAATCAGCCCCAGCATTTT
TRBD1 | . | TRBJ2-5 | 14 | TRBV19 | CASSPRTGSGTQYF | TGTGCCAGTAGTCCTAGGACAGGATCAGGGACCCAGTACTTC
. | . | TRBJ1-1 | 13 | TRBV23-1 | CASSRGVNTEAFF | TGCGCCAGCAGTCGGGGAGTGAACACTGAAGCTTTCTTT
. | . | TRBJ1-5 | 16 | TRBV30 | CTWSVRGEGWTQPQHF | TGTACCTGGAGTGTACGGGGAGAGGGTTGGACTCAGCCCCAGCATTTT
TRBD2 | . | TRBJ2-1 | 16 | TRBV11-2 | CASSFPTSADYNEQFF | TGTGCCAGCAGTTTCCCGACTAGCGCAGACTACAATGAGCAGTTCTTC
. | . | TRBJ2-1 | 14 | TRBV30 | CAWSVSAAYNEQFF | TGTGCCTGGAGTGTTAGCGCAGCCTACAATGAGCAGTTCTTC
. | . | TRBJ2-2 | 15 | TRBV19 | CASSFQNRAYGELFF | TGTGCCAGTAGTTTTCAGAACAGGGCGTACGGGGAGCTGTTTTTT
. | once | TRBJ1-5 | 13 | TRBV10-1 | CASSGAGNQPQHF | TGCGCCAGCAGTGGAGCGGGCAATCAGCCCCAGCATTTT
. | . | TRBJ1-5 | 14 | TRBV10-3 | CATSQDISNQPQHF | TGTGCCACCAGCCAAGACATTAGCAATCAGCCCCAGCATTTT
. | . | TRBJ2-6 | 15 | TRBV19 | CASSAPGAGANVLTF | TGTGCCAGTAGCGCGCCGGGGGCTGGGGCCAACGTCCTGACTTTC
TRBD2 | . | TRBJ2-1 | 14 | TRBV29-1 | CSVGGSISIFEQFF | TGCAGCGTTGGCGGGAGCATCTCTATCTTTGAGCAGTTCTTC
. | . | TRBJ1-1 | 12 | TRBV7-9 | CASSGDISAAFF | TGTGCCAGCAGCGGGGACATCTCGGCGGCTTTCTTT
TRBD2 | . | TRBJ2-1 | 17 | TRBV10-1 | CASSENGRADSYNEQFF | TGCGCCAGCAGTGAGAATGGGAGGGCCGATTCCTACAATGAGCAGTTCTTC
TRBD1 | once | TRBJ2-2 | 15 | TRBV2 | CASSPDRGRTGELFF | TGTGCCAGCAGTCCGGACAGGGGGCGGACCGGGGAGCTGTTTTTT
. | . | TRBJ1-2 | 13 | TRBV10-2 | CASTITGRGGYTF | TGCGCCAGCACTATCACCGGCCGGGGGGGCTACACCTTC
. | . | TRBJ1-2 | 16 | TRBV5-8 | CASSLDFGRGSGGYTF | TGTGCCAGCAGCTTGGATTTCGGACGGGGAAGCGGTGGCTACACCTTC
TRBD2 | . | TRBJ2-7 | 13 | TRBV5-4 | CASMSSGSYEQYF | TGTGCCAGCATGTCTAGCGGGAGTTACGAGCAGTACTTC
. | . | TRBJ1-3 | 14 | TRBV5-1 | CASSPGGSGNTIYF | TGCGCCAGCAGCCCGGGGGGCTCTGGAAACACCATATATTTT
TRBD1 | . | TRBJ2-5 | 14 | TRBV29-1 | CSVGSGTGKETQYF | TGCAGCGTCGGCTCCGGGACAGGGAAAGAGACCCAGTACTTC
TRBD2 | . | TRBJ2-7 | 15 | TRBV6-1 | CASSLEGGPPYEQYF | TGTGCCAGCAGTCTCGAGGGAGGGCCCCCCTACGAGCAGTACTTC
TRBD1 | once | TRBJ2-7 | 15 | TRBV9 | CASSVGGTETYEQYF | TGTGCCAGCAGCGTAGGGGGGACAGAGACCTACGAGCAGTACTTC
. | once | TRBJ1-4 | 14 | TRBV7-9 | CASSPDSRVGKLFF | TGTGCCAGCAGCCCTGACAGCAGAGTGGGAAAACTGTTTTTT
. | . | TRBJ2-1 | 13 | TRBV5-8 | CASSFLSYNEQFF | TGTGCCAGCAGCTTTTTGAGCTACAATGAGCAGTTCTTC
. | . | TRBJ1-5 | 14 | TRBV27 | CASSGGRSFQPQHF | TGTGCCAGCAGTGGTGGTAGAAGCTTTCAGCCCCAGCATTTT
. | . | TRBJ2-1 | 11 | TRBV20-1 | CSASGYNEQFF | TGCAGTGCTAGCGGGTACAATGAGCAGTTCTTC
. | . | TRBJ2-3 | 17 | TRBV7-6 | CASSLGGGMTSTDTQYF | TGTGCCAGCAGCTTAGGGGGCGGGATGACTAGCACAGATACGCAGTATTTT
TRBD1 | . | TRBJ2-5 | 16 | TRBV7-2 | CASSPGQGAGQETQYF | TGTGCCAGCAGCCCGGGCCAGGGGGCGGGACAAGAGACCCAGTACTTC
TRBD1 | . | TRBJ2-5 | 15 | TRBV7-9 | CASSFWTGGEETQYF | TGTGCCAGCAGCTTCTGGACAGGGGGCGAGGAGACCCAGTACTTC
. | . | TRBJ2-5 | 16 | TRBV27 | CASSFQGERAQETQYF | TGTGCCAGCAGTTTCCAAGGGGAGCGGGCACAAGAGACCCAGTACTTC
. | . | TRBJ2-2 | 15 | TRBV5-1 | CASSLPSQGAGELFF | TGCGCCAGCAGCCTCCCTTCACAGGGCGCCGGGGAGCTGTTTTTT
. | . | TRBJ1-1 | 16 | TRBV7-9 | CASSLRVGGLNTEAFF | TGTGCCAGCAGCCTGAGGGTGGGGGGGTTGAACACTGAAGCTTTCTTT
. | . | TRBJ1-6 | 14 | TRBV5-6 | CASSLDLYNSPLHF | TGTGCCAGCAGCTTGGATCTCTATAATTCACCCCTCCACTTT
TRBD1 | . | TRBJ2-2 | 15 | TRBV9 | CASESSGTGVGELFF | TGTGCCAGCGAAAGTAGCGGGACAGGGGTCGGGGAGCTGTTTTTT
TRBD1 | . | TRBJ2-7 | 14 | TRBV7-2 | CASSSDRGALEQYF | TGTGCCAGCAGCTCGGACAGGGGAGCCCTCGAGCAGTACTTC
TRBD2 | few | TRBJ2-7 | 16 | TRBV18 | CASSPQSREVAYEQYF | TGTGCCAGCTCACCACAGTCGCGGGAGGTGGCCTACGAGCAGTACTTC
TRBD1 | . | TRBJ1-1 | 16 | TRBV29-1 | CSVATDRGGLNTEAFF | TGCAGCGTCGCGACGGACAGGGGCGGGCTGAACACTGAAGCTTTCTTT
. | . | TRBJ1-5 | 12 | TRBV15 | CATSRVGATQHF | TGTGCCACCAGCAGAGTGGGGGCGACCCAGCATTTT
. | . | TRBJ1-1 | 13 | TRBV30 | CAWSVSMNTEAFF | TGTGCCTGGAGTGTGTCCATGAACACTGAAGCTTTCTTT
TRBD2 | . | TRBJ2-3 | 16 | TRBV7-2 | CASSLGTSGFTDTQYF | TGTGCCAGCAGCTTGGGGACTAGCGGGTTCACAGATACGCAGTATTTT
TRBD1 | . | TRBJ2-1 | 16 | TRBV5-1 | CASSLATGVSYNEQFF | TGCGCCAGCAGCTTGGCGACAGGGGTGTCCTACAATGAGCAGTTCTTC
. | . | TRBJ2-7 | 13 | TRBV6-5 | CASSPGGDYEQYF | TGTGCCAGCAGCCCCGGCGGGGACTACGAGCAGTACTTC
. | . | TRBJ2-7 | 14 | TRBV4-2 | CASSQPGDLHEQYF | TGTGCCAGCAGCCAGCCAGGGGACCTCCACGAGCAGTACTTC
. | once | TRBJ1-1 | 17 | TRBV27 | CASSLLQGRGMNTEAFF | TGTGCCAGCAGTTTGCTCCAGGGGCGAGGGATGAACACTGAAGCTTTCTTT
TRBD2 | once | TRBJ2-7 | 15 | TRBV18 | CASSPTITSGAEQYF | TGTGCCAGCTCACCTACTATTACTAGCGGAGCCGAGCAGTACTTC
TRBD2 | . | TRBJ2-2 | 18 | TRBV18 | CASSPPGLAGGNTGELFF | TGTGCCAGCTCACCACCGGGACTAGCGGGAGGTAACACCGGGGAGCTGTTTTTT
TRBD1 | . | TRBJ1-1 | 16 | TRBV18 | CASSPTGGGRNTEAFF | TGTGCCAGCTCACCCACAGGGGGCGGGAGGAACACTGAAGCTTTCTTT
. | . | TRBJ1-1 | 15 | TRBV6-5 | CASSPPPGGGTEAFF | TGTGCCAGCAGTCCCCCGCCGGGTGGTGGGACTGAAGCTTTCTTT
. | . | TRBJ2-1 | 13 | TRBV4-1 | CASSFSRDNEQFF | TGCGCCAGTTCCTTTAGCAGGGACAATGAGCAGTTCTTC
TRBD1 | . | TRBJ2-2 | 15 | TRBV6-4 | CASRGQGSNTGELFF | TGTGCCAGCAGAGGACAGGGATCGAACACCGGGGAGCTGTTTTTT